This T cell receptor (beta chain) is drawn from a study of T cells in Graves' hyperthyroidism and ophthalmopathy. The germline gives CDR1 SEHNR, CDR2 FQNEAQ (reference sequence). This CDR3 has 14 amino acids. V lost 2 bases, J lost 6 bases, and 4 bases stayed unmatched. Amplified TCR beta CDR3 regions derived from RNA transcripts. HTBI primers were used for first-round RT-PCR of the TCR CDR3. One entry per CDR3 protein results from TCRdb running MiXCR on the multiplex PCR reads. The repertoire holds 300,000 to 450,000 distinct CDR3 sequences, under 20% seen once, with 35% to 45% in the top ten. Ten or more counts support this clonotype. Each person with ophthalmopathy scored at least 3 on the Clinical Activity Score, reached NOSPECS grade 4 or higher, and had been ill under 3 months. Exclusion followed for patients with uncontrolled infection, other autoimmune disease, pregnancy or lactation.

The rearrangement uses TRBV7-9 and TRBJ2-1, with 7 bases identical to TRBD1. This receptor was obtained from a man aged 18 to 35 with Graves' ophthalmopathy. The source material was blood. The CDR3 sequence: CASSLRDRTNEQFF. As DNA, the CDR3 is TGTGCCAGCAGCTTAAGGGACAGAACCAATGAGCAGTTCTTC. The variable domain in full, completed from reference TRBV7-9 and TRBJ2-1, reads DTGVSQNPRHKITKRGQNVTFRCDPISEHNRLYWYRQTLGQGPEFLTYFQNEAQLEKSRLLSDRFSAERPKGSFSTLEIQRTEQGDSAMYLCASSLRDRTNEQFFGPGTRLTVL.